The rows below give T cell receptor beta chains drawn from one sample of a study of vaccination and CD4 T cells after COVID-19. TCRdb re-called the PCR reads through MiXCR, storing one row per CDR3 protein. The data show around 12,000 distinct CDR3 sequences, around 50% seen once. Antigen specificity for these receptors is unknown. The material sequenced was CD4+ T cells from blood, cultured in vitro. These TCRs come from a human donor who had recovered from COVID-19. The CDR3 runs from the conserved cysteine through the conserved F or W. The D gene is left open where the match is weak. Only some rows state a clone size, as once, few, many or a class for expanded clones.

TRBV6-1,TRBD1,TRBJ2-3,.,TGTGCCAGCAGGACCCACAGGGGAAAGACAGATACGCAGTATTTT,CASRTHRGKTDTQYF
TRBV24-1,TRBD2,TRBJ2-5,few,TGTGCCACCAGTGATACTAGCGGGAGGGCCCAAGAGACCCAGTACTTC,CATSDTSGRAQETQYF
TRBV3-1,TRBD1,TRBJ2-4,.,TGTGCCAGCAGCCAGGAACAGGGGCACAAAAACATTCAGTACTTC,CASSQEQGHKNIQYF
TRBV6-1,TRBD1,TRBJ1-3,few,TGTGCCAGCAGACCAGGGGGCGCGGGGTCTCACACCATATATTTT,CASRPGGAGSHTIYF
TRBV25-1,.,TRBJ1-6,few,TGTGCCAGCGGATCCTATAATTCACCCCTCCACTTT,CASGSYNSPLHF
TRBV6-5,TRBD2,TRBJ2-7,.,TGTGCCAGCAGTTATAGCGGGGGAACCTACGAGCAGTACTTC,CASSYSGGTYEQYF
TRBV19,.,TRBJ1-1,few,TGTGCCAGTAGTATAAACTCCCAAGAGATGAACACTGAAGCTTTCTTT,CASSINSQEMNTEAFF
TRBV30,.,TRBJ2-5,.,TGTGCCTGGAGTGTACTGCAGGGCCAAGAGACCCAGTACTTC,CAWSVLQGQETQYF
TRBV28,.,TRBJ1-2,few,TGTGCCAGCAGTTCTCAAGGGACATCAGCGGCTAACTATGGCTACACCTTC,CASSSQGTSAANYGYTF
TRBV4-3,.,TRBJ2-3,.,TGCGCCAGCAGCCAAGCAGCCGGATTCACAGATACGCAGTATTTT,CASSQAAGFTDTQYF
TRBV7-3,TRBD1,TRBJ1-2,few,TGTGCCAGCAGCTTAGACGCAGGGGGTTGGGGTGGCTACACCTTC,CASSLDAGGWGGYTF
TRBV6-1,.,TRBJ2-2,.,TGTGCCAGCACCGTCCGGGACACCGGGGAGCTGTTTTTT,CASTVRDTGELFF
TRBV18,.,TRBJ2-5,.,TGTGCCAGCTCACCACTCGCGGGACCCGGGACCCAGTACTTC,CASSPLAGPGTQYF
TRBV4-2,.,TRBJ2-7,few,TGTGCCAGCAGCCAAGATCGAGCGGAGTCCTACGAGCAGTACTTC,CASSQDRAESYEQYF
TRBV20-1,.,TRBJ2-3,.,TGCAGTGCGGCCGAGATCTACCTCAGCACAGATACGCAGTATTTT,CSAAEIYLSTDTQYF
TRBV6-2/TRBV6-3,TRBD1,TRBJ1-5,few,TGTGCCAGCAGGCATCGACTGACAGGGAATCAGCCCCAGCATTTT,CASRHRLTGNQPQHF
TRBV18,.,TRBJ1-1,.,TGTGCCAGCTCACCGGAGGCCGACACTGAAGCTTTCTTT,CASSPEADTEAFF
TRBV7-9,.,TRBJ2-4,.,TGTGCCAGCAGCTTCAACCCTTCGTCCGGCAAAAACATTCAGTACTTC,CASSFNPSSGKNIQYF
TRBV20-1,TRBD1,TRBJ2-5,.,TGCAGTGCGAGGGACAGGGGTTCCAGGGAGACCCAGTACTTC,CSARDRGSRETQYF
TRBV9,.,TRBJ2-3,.,TGTGCCAGCAGCGTAGTAGGTCAAAGCACAGATACGCAGTATTTT,CASSVVGQSTDTQYF
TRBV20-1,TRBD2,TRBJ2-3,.,TGCAGTGCCATAGCGGGAGGGCCAGATACGCAGTATTTT,CSAIAGGPDTQYF
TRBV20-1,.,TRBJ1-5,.,TGCAGTGCTAGTCGCCCTACTGCATACAGGGTGGGGGTATTTTGGAGCAATCAGCCCCAGCATTTT,CSASRPTAYRVGVFWSNQPQHF
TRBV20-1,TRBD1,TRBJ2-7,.,TGCAGTGCTAAGAGGACAGGGCTTTACGAGCAGTACTTC,CSAKRTGLYEQYF
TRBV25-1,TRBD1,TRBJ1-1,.,TGTGCCAGCAGTGAATGGGGGTCCGGGACAGGCAACACTGAAGCTTTCTTT,CASSEWGSGTGNTEAFF